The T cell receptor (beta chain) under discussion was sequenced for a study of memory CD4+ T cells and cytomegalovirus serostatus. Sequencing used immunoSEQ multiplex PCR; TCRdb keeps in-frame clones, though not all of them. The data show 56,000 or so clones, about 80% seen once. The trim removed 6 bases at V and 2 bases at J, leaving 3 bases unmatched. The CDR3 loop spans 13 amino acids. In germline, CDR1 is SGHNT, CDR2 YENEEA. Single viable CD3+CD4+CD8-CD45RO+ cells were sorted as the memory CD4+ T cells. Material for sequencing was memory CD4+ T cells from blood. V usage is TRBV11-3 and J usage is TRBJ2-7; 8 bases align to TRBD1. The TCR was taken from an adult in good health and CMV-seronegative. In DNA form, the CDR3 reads TGTGCCAGCAGTCCACAGGGGGCCTACGAGCAGTACTTC. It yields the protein CASSPQGAYEQYF. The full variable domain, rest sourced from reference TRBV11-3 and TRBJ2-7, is EAGVVQSPRYKIIEKKQPVAFWCNPISGHNTLYWYLQNLGQGPELLIRYENEEAVDDSQLPKDRFSAERLKGVDSTLKIQPAELGDSAVYLCASSPQGAYEQYFGPGTRLTVT.